One TCR beta chain is described in this entry. Its target is not known. This CDR3 is built from 15 residues. V lost 3 bases to trimming and J lost 0 bases; unmatched junction nucleotides: 1. The germline gives CDR1 SNHLY, CDR2 FYNNEI. The table came from immunoSEQ multiplex PCR; TCRdb's copy has only in-frame clones and leaves some out. The sample has about 130,000 clones, roughly four fifths seen once. This sample stems from a study of radiation and T cells in renal cell carcinoma. Study-wide findings and caveats: In blood, top tumor clones expanded by 2 weeks, shrinking by 4.

Time point denoted: baseline pretreatment blood. Treatment specified: 15 Gy SBRT to primary tumor, nephrectomy 4 weeks later. After SBRT, blood was collected at 2 and 4 weeks, plus baseline. The patient's renal cell carcinoma had clear cell pathology. This receptor was obtained from a woman aged 60-70 years with renal cell carcinoma. Sequenced material: blood, taken from a patient whose treatment included radiotherapy and nephrectomy. J is TRBJ1-2 and V is TRBV2; TRBD1 agrees at 10 bases. This CDR3 is CASSEGQGTNYGYTF. The CDR3 nucleotides read TGTGCCAGCAGTGAGGGACAGGGGACTAACTATGGCTACACCTTC.